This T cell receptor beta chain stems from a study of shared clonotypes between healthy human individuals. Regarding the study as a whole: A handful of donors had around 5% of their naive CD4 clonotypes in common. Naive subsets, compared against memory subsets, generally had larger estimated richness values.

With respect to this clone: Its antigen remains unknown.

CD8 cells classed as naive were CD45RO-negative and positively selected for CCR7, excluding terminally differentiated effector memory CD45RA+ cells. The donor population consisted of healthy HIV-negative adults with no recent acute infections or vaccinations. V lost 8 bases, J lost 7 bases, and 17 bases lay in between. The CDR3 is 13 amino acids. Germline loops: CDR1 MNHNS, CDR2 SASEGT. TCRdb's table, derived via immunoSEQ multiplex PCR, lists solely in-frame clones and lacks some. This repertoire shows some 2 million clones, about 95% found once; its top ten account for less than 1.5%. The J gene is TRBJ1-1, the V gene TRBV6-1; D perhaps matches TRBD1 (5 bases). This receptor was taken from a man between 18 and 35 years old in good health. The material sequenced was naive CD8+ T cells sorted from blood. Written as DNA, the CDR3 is TGTGCCAGCTCCCTCCGGGGCCTCTATGAAGCTTTCTTT. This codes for CASSLRGLYEAFF.